This is a list of T cell receptor beta chains from one sample in a study of blood T cell repertoires in COVID-19. Assay used: immunoSEQ multiplex PCR; TCRdb lists only in-frame clones, some missing. The table has around 320,000 clones, roughly 85% seen once; the top ten hold around 7.8%. Material: peripheral blood. These receptors originate from a human donor in a cohort sampled during active COVID-19. Both conserved end residues are part of each CDR3. D genes are given only for firm matches. Size is stated for part of the rows, as once, few or many counts, or as a class when the clone is expanded.

NA	TRBV19	13	NA	CASNPRGTGELFF
NA	TRBV5-1	15	NA	CASSPTGNTYSPLHF
NA	TRBV5-1	13	NA	CASSGRGDTEAFF
NA	TRBV18	17	NA	CASSPSSTPYSGNTIYF
NA	TRBV18	18	NA	CASSPVAGAILAKNIQYF
NA	TRBV5-1	16	TRBD1	CASSLLWTGNTGELFF
NA	TRBV5-5	14	NA	CASSPTTGNYGYTF
few	TRBV4-1	18	NA	CASSQESTGKSSYNEQFF
once	TRBV10-3	14	NA	CAISGNPGANVLTF
NA	TRBV7-8	16	NA	CASSSVVGAPNTEAFF
NA	TRBV7-9	14	NA	CASSVGFFDEKLFF
NA	TRBV2	14	TRBD1	CASLRDSPNQPQHF
NA	TRBV11-3	20	TRBD2	CASSSEAGGLIWSSYNEQFF
NA	TRBV2	14	TRBD1	CASSSGQIYSPLHF
NA	TRBV27	15	TRBD2	CASSLRRGGTDTQYF
NA	TRBV30	13	TRBD1	CAWEGGWETEAFF
NA	TRBV6-5	16	TRBD2	CASSYAPTSGSYEQYF
once	TRBV2	13	NA	CASSRQAPSPLHF
NA	TRBV4-1	13	NA	CASSLTVSYEQYF
NA	TRBV11-1	16	TRBD2	CASSLNSGGAQDTQYF
NA	TRBV4-1	16	TRBD2	CASSGRGDQKDNEQFF
NA	TRBV7-3	13	NA	CASSLTADTEAFF
few	TRBV10-2	15	TRBD1	CASEPGQGSNQPQHF
NA	TRBV6-2/TRBV6-3	13	NA	CASSYSVGFEQYF
NA	TRBV5-1	20	TRBD2	CASSWGLAGGNLLAKNIQYF
NA	TRBV5-4	17	TRBD2	CASSLVLASGGVNTQYF
NA	TRBV7-9	13	NA	CASSDGQYQPQHF
NA	TRBV5-1	18	TRBD2	CASSFHGLAAPSAGELFF
NA	TRBV4-1	17	TRBD1	CASSRNRQGSTSYEQYF
once	TRBV7-9	15	TRBD2	CASSLGTSYLYEQYF
few	TRBV7-8	16	TRBD1	CASSGKQGASNSPLHF
NA	TRBV21-1	12	NA	CSLKGAYNEQFF
NA	TRBV6-5	15	NA	CASRRGLEVRTEAFF
NA	TRBV12-3/TRBV12-4	13	NA	CASRGDRNSPLHF
NA	TRBV28	13	NA	CASSSMGRQPQHF
NA	TRBV5-1	15	NA	CASSLGGTVDQPQHF
NA	TRBV6-1	16	NA	CASSESRGSPNYEQYF
NA	TRBV7-9	14	NA	CASSFGGPSYEQYF
few	TRBV5-1	13	NA	CASSSGQNTEAFF
NA	TRBV29-1	13	NA	CSVEDPRANEQFF
few	TRBV19	13	TRBD1	CASFDRGSYGYTF
once	TRBV5-1	19	TRBD2	CASSLAPGLAGVCSYEQYF
NA	TRBV6-1	13	NA	CASSSGWDTEAFF
NA	TRBV2	16	NA	CASSVDGGTRQPEAFF
NA	TRBV5-1	15	TRBD2	CASSLDPSGGFEQFF
NA	TRBV5-4	14	TRBD1	CASSSDRVAYEQYF
once	TRBV5-1	15	NA	CASSLAAALGDTQYF
NA	TRBV5-6	14	TRBD1	CASSAQGAWQPQHF
NA	TRBV7-3	14	NA	CASSFPPGADTQYF
NA	TRBV5-1	16	TRBD1	CASSGSGQGAYHGYTF
NA	TRBV27	14	NA	CASSWTREDFEAFF
NA	TRBV6-5	15	NA	CASSYSSPQHTEAFF
NA	TRBV12-3/TRBV12-4	13	NA	CASSPEVGGELFF
NA	TRBV7-3	14	TRBD1	CASSSGQGTDTQYF
NA	TRBV30	14	NA	CAWTYTGQGSGYTF
NA	TRBV7-9	15	NA	CASMSQIGANTEAFF
NA	TRBV7-8	15	TRBD1	CASSSTGANTGELFF